Listed here is a single TCR beta chain. Antigen: not known. This specimen comes from a study of PD-1 blockade in mismatch repair-deficient tumors. Study background: Enrolled about 2012-2017, patients had progressing, pretreated mismatch repair-deficient cancers of about twelve types. Findings of the study overall: Tumor-resident clones, often undetectable pretreatment in blood, expanded then contracted after pembrolizumab.

Some clones are missing from TCRdb's copy, which holds only in-frame ones; the method was immunoSEQ multiplex PCR. The sample has approximately 100,000 clones, 82% seen once. This CDR3 comprises 12 residues. Trimming shortened V by 2 bases and J by 4 bases, and 6 bases separated the two germline ends. The germline V gene has CDR1 SGDLS and CDR2 YYNGEE. All patients were mismatch repair deficient, assessed by either PCR or immunohistochemistry. The TCR was taken from an adult with mismatch repair-deficient cancer. The chain carries TRBV9 and TRBJ1-2; no clear D gene. Source: peripheral blood, taken around 8 months after starting pembrolizumab. CDR3 in DNA: TGTGCCAGCAGCGTTTCTTCCTATGGCTACACCTTC. Translation gives CASSVSSYGYTF.